The 28 T cell receptor beta chains listed next were all sequenced from one sample in a study of T cell responses to AZD1222 COVID-19 vaccine. Measured with immunoSEQ multiplex PCR; TCRdb has only the in-frame clones, and not every one. Among 150,000 or so clones listed, 89% were seen once. Sequences were derived from peripheral blood, sampled on day 0 of AZD1222 vaccination. These TCRs come from an adult in good health.

This chain joins TRBV2 and TRBJ1-2; TRBD1 might be the D (5 bases). The CDR3 is 17 amino acids. The germline V and J ends were trimmed by 4 bases and 1 base, with 19 bases remaining between them. In germline, CDR1 is SNHLY, CDR2 FYNNEI. CDR3 in DNA: TGTGCCAGCAGTGGAGTCGGCAGGGCAAAGGGTAACTATGGCTACACCTTC. This translates into CASSGVGRAKGNYGYTF.

The J gene is TRBJ2-1, the V gene TRBV20-1; tentatively, D is TRBD1 (5 bases). The CDR3 has 11 residues. Germline V gene sequence: CDR1 DFQATT, CDR2 SNEGSKA (reference sequence). V lost 7 bases and J 6 bases, leaving 10 bases between the germline ends. CDR3: CSVYQGNEQFF. The CDR3 DNA is TGCAGTGTCTACCAGGGCAATGAGCAGTTCTTC.

The count of this clone is one. The V call is TRBV5-1, the J call TRBJ2-7; TRBD1 or TRBD2 may be the D gene (7 bases each). CDR1 is SGHRS and CDR2 is YFSETQ in the germline V gene. The V end was cut by 4 bases, the J end by 6 bases, with 23 bases between. CDR3 length equals 16 residues. The CDR3 nucleotides read TGCGCCAGCAGCCCTGACCCCAGGGGGGGGGAAGCCGAGCAGTACTTC. Protein product: CASSPDPRGGEAEQYF.

This sequence joins TRBV2 and TRBJ1-2, with 8 bases fitting TRBD1. V shed 4 bases, J shed 5 bases, and the junction held 3 bases outside the gene matches. The CDR3 has 13 residues. Looked up from germline, CDR1 is SNHLY and CDR2 is FYNNEI. The CDR3 reads CASSGTGSYGYTF. The CDR3 DNA follows: TGTGCCAGCAGTGGGACAGGGTCTTATGGCTACACCTTC.

V is TRBV19 and J is TRBJ2-3, with 8 positions matching TRBD2. The CDR3 consists of 16 residues. In germline, CDR1 is LNHDA, CDR2 SQIVND (reference sequence). The trim removed 3 bases at V and 5 bases at J, leaving 10 bases unmatched. The CDR3 sequence is CASSMYSGVTRDTQYF. In DNA, the CDR3 is TGTGCCAGTAGTATGTATAGCGGGGTCACCCGAGATACGCAGTATTTT.

The chain joins TRBV27 to TRBJ1-5; TRBD1 is a possible D gene (5 bases). Between the trimmed V and J ends, which lost 2 bases and 4 bases, there was a span of 9 bases. The CDR3 extends over 14 amino acids. Germline-derived CDR1 and CDR2 are MNHEY and SMNVEV (reference sequence). The CDR3 sequence is CASSLRGVNQPQHF. CDR3 nucleotides: TGTGCCAGCAGTTTACGAGGGGTTAATCAGCCCCAGCATTTT.

DNA for the CDR3: TGTGCCAGCAGATCAGGGGGCTCAGACTATGGCTACACCTTC. It is translated as CASRSGGSDYGYTF. The chain is built from TRBV6-5 and TRBJ1-2; 8 bases agree with TRBD1. The germline gives CDR1 MNHEY, CDR2 SVGAGI. Losses at the gene ends were 6 bases for V and 3 bases for J; bases not matched to a gene: 6. The CDR3 loop spans 14 amino acids.

The chain couples TRBV7-8 to TRBJ1-3; D call uncertain. The CDR3 is made up of 15 amino acids. CDR1 and CDR2 (germline): SGHVS, FQNEAQ. V lost 0 bases, J lost 5 bases, and 11 bases lay in between. The DNA for the CDR3 is TGTGCCAGCAGCTTAGCGGGAACAGCGAGAAACACCATATATTTT. Protein sequence: CASSLAGTARNTIYF.

The rearrangement uses TRBV27 and TRBJ2-1, with TRBD2 identical over 8 bases. J gave up 4 bases and V 8 bases, and 7 bases lay outside the gene matches. The germline V gene has CDR1 MNHEY and CDR2 SMNVEV (reference sequence). This CDR3 spans 14 amino acids. CDR3 amino acids: CASAPGGDYNEQFF. The DNA of the CDR3 is TGTGCCAGCGCCCCGGGGGGGGATTACAATGAGCAGTTCTTC.

V is TRBV3-1 (or the pseudogene TRBV3-2) and J is TRBJ2-1; 9 bases line up with TRBD1. The CDR3 totals 18 residues. After removal of 3 bases from V and 5 bases from J, the junction contained 14 bases not matched to a gene. CDR1 LGHDT and CDR2 YNNKEL come from the germline V gene (reference sequence). In nucleotides, the CDR3 is TGTGCCAGCAGCCACAACCTCTACAGGGGGCTTATCGACAATGAGCAGTTCTTC. Its protein is CASSHNLYRGLIDNEQFF.

The rearrangement uses TRBV15 and TRBJ1-1; weak D call: TRBD1 (5 bases). The length of the CDR3 is 14 residues. CDR1 and CDR2 (germline): LNHNV, YYDKDF (reference sequence). With 5 bases removed from V and 3 bases from J, the gap between germline ends came to 13 bases. CDR3 coding DNA: TGTGCCACCAGCTCGCGAATGGGGGACACTGAAGCTTTCTTT. Translating gives CATSSRMGDTEAFF.

This chain connects TRBV5-4 to TRBJ1-2, with 7 nucleotides matching TRBD1. V gave up 4 bases and J gave up 5 bases; unmatched junction bases: 5. The CDR3 sequence is 13 residues long. Germline V CDR1 and CDR2: SGHNT, YYREEE (reference sequence). The CDR3 reads CASSRQGTYGYTF. CDR3 nucleotide sequence: TGTGCCAGCAGCCGACAGGGAACGTATGGCTACACCTTC.

The V gene is TRBV5-1, the J gene TRBJ1-3, with D hard to call. This CDR3 spans 15 amino acids. Trimming stripped 1 base from V and 0 bases from J, with 8 bases between. In germline, CDR1 is SGHRS, CDR2 YFSETQ. The CDR3 sequence: CASSLSQSSGNTIYF. CDR3 bases: TGCGCCAGCAGCTTGTCCCAGAGCTCTGGAAACACCATATATTTT.

In its sample, this clone was seen once. This chain links TRBV27 with TRBJ1-4; 7 nucleotides align to TRBD1. Germline V lookup: CDR1 MNHEY, CDR2 SMNVEV (reference sequence). V shed 4 bases and J 0 bases; nucleotides not matched to a gene: 20. This CDR3 region has 21 residues. The chain's CDR3 is CASSCSLRTGIYFATNEKLFF. CDR3 sequence (DNA): TGTGCCAGCAGTTGTTCTTTGAGGACAGGAATATACTTTGCAACTAATGAAAAACTGTTTTTT.

This chain links TRBV7-2 with TRBJ1-1, with D unresolved. Germline assignment: CDR1 SGHTA and CDR2 FQGNSA. V dropped 5 bases and J dropped 1 base, with 11 bases sitting between them. This CDR3 comprises 14 residues. DNA for the CDR3: TGTGCCAGCAGCATCAGCGGCAAGAACACTGAAGCTTTCTTT. This gives the protein CASSISGKNTEAFF.

The CDR3 reads CASSPFGQIEAFF. The CDR3 nucleotides are TGTGCCAGCAGTCCATTCGGACAGATTGAAGCTTTCTTT. The rearrangement links TRBV28 to TRBJ1-1, with D possibly TRBD1 on 6 matching bases. The germline V gene has CDR1 MDHEN and CDR2 SYDVKM. The V end was cut by 5 bases, the J end by 7 bases, with 14 bases between. The CDR3 runs to 13 residues.

V usage is TRBV9 and J usage is TRBJ1-2; D uncertain. V was clipped by 1 base and J by 8 bases, with 9 bases between them. From germline, CDR1 is SGDLS and CDR2 YYNGEE. This CDR3 has 12 amino acids. CDR3 region: CASSVSVGGYTF. The CDR3 nucleotides read TGTGCCAGCAGCGTATCGGTGGGCGGCTACACCTTC.

The chain carries TRBV3-1 (or the pseudogene TRBV3-2) and TRBJ1-1, with D tentatively TRBD1 (5 bases). Germline V CDR1 and CDR2: LGHDT, YNNKEL (reference sequence). The V end was cut by 1 base, the J end by 5 bases, with 26 bases between. This CDR3 region has 19 residues. The CDR3 DNA sequence: TGTGCCAGCAGCCAAGTGGTCGGAGACCGTGGCAGGGAAGGTACTGAAGCTTTCTTT. This translates into CASSQVVGDRGREGTEAFF.

The rearrangement links TRBV2 to TRBJ1-2; 8 nucleotides align to TRBD1. V gave up 7 bases and J gave up 1 base; unmatched junction bases: 2. The germline V gene has CDR1 SNHLY and CDR2 FYNNEI. This CDR3 spans 13 amino acids. CDR3 DNA: TGTGCCAGCACGGACAGGGATAACTATGGCTACACCTTC. Amino acid sequence: CASTDRDNYGYTF.

This chain links TRBV2 with TRBJ1-1; 7 bases fit TRBD1. CDR1 and CDR2 (germline): SNHLY, FYNNEI. The CDR3 extends over 13 amino acids. With 6 bases clipped from V and 4 bases from J, the junction kept 5 bases outside the gene matches. The CDR3 protein is CASRWTGGTEAFF. In nucleotides, the CDR3 is TGTGCCAGCAGGTGGACAGGCGGCACTGAAGCTTTCTTT.

About this clone: The same CDR3 is also encoded by other DNA sequences in this sample. The rearrangement links TRBV7-3 to TRBJ2-3; D is perhaps TRBD1 or TRBD2 (5 bases each). From germline, CDR1 is SGHTA and CDR2 FQGTGA. Deletions cut 0 bases from V and 6 bases from J, with 10 bases between. This CDR3 has 14 residues. The CDR3, as DNA: TGTGCCAGCAGCTTAACAGGGACGTCGGATACGCAGTATTTT. Residues: CASSLTGTSDTQYF.

V usage is TRBV7-6 and J usage is TRBJ2-5, with D perhaps TRBD1 or TRBD2 (5 bases each). Deletions cut 2 bases from V and 0 bases from J, with 10 bases between. Germline CDR1 is SGHVS and CDR2 is FNYEAQ. The CDR3 sequence is 15 residues long. The CDR3 region has the DNA TGTGCCAGCAGCTTATCTTGGGGGAACCAAGAGACCCAGTACTTC. Residues: CASSLSWGNQETQYF.

The CDR3 DNA sequence: TGTGCCAGCAGCCAAACAGGGAACTACGAGCAGTACTTC. Translating it yields CASSQTGNYEQYF. The V call is TRBV3-1 (or the pseudogene TRBV3-2), the J call TRBJ2-7; D is perhaps TRBD1 (6 bases). CDR1 and CDR2 (germline): LGHDT, YNNKEL (reference sequence). Trimming left V 2 bases short and J 3 bases short, with 8 bases between. This CDR3 has 13 amino acids.

This rearrangement joins TRBV5-1 to TRBJ2-2, with 9 nucleotides matching TRBD1. CDR1 is SGHRS, CDR2 YFSETQ, per germline. The CDR3 length is 16 residues. Trimming took 4 bases from V and 1 from J; bases not matched to a gene: 5. The CDR3 bases are TGCGCCAGCAGCCCCACGGGACAGGGGAACACCGGGGAGCTGTTTTTT. Translation gives CASSPTGQGNTGELFF. Using reference TRBV5-1 and TRBJ2-2 for the parts outside the CDR3, the full variable domain is KAGVTQTPRYLIKTRGQQVTLSCSPISGHRSVSWYQQTPGQGLQFLFEYFSETQRNKGNFPGRFSGRQFSNSRSEMNVSTLELGDSALYLCASSPTGQGNTGELFFGEGSRLTVL.

CDR3 DNA: TGTGCCTGGAACGCCGGGACAGCTCTTGGAAGAGGATCACCCCTCCACTTT. Its translation is CAWNAGTALGRGSPLHF. J is TRBJ1-6 and V is TRBV30; 7 bases agree with TRBD1. The V segment lost 4 bases and the J segment 10 bases; nucleotides outside the gene matches: 19. Germline loops: CDR1 GTSNPN, CDR2 SVGIG (reference sequence). The CDR3 is 17 residues long.

The V call is TRBV15, the J call TRBJ1-5; possible D gene TRBD1, 5 bases. Looked up from germline, CDR1 is LNHNV and CDR2 is YYDKDF (reference sequence). V was cut by 3 bases and J by 3 bases, with 21 bases left in between. The CDR3 runs 18 residues. The CDR3 DNA follows: TGTGCCACCAGCAGTCCCTGGGGGTGGGGAGGGGACAATCAGCCCCAGCATTTT. Translated: CATSSPWGWGGDNQPQHF.

The chain has TRBV15 and TRBJ2-2; possible D gene TRBD2, 6 bases. The CDR3 is 19 amino acids. The germline V gene encodes CDR1 LNHNV and CDR2 YYDKDF (reference sequence). V lost 0 bases, J lost 0 bases, and 17 bases lay in between. CDR3 bases: TGTGCCACCAGCAGAGATCGGGCGGGGTTAACAACGAACACCGGGGAGCTGTTTTTT. This codes for CATSRDRAGLTTNTGELFF.

Only a few counts were recorded for this clone. CDR3 nucleotide sequence: TGTGCCAGCAGCTTAGAGGCCCCCGAGCAGTTCTTC. This codes for CASSLEAPEQFF. V usage is TRBV7-9 and J usage is TRBJ2-1; D unclear. In germline, CDR1 is SEHNR, CDR2 FQNEAQ (reference sequence). This CDR3 region has 12 residues. Trimming cost V 1 base and J 10 bases, with 8 bases left between them.